A selection of T cell receptor beta chains follows, all from one sample in a study of PD-L1 blockade in urothelial cancer. Only in-frame clones appear in the TCRdb table, and some are missing; sequencing was by immunoSEQ multiplex PCR. The table shows about 55,000 clones, with around 84% occurring only once. This specimen was PBMCs, taken around atezolizumab (anti-PD-L1) treatment. All receptors derive from a man aged 50-60 years with urothelial cancer. The CDR3 runs from the conserved cysteine through the conserved F or W. The D gene is left open where the match is weak. Size is stated for part of the rows, as once, few or many counts, or as a class when the clone is expanded.

abundance,v_gene,j_gene,d_gene,CDR3nt,CDR3aa
-,TRBV19,TRBJ2-1,-,TGTGCCAGTAGTAGCAGGGGAGGGAGCTCCTACAATGAGCAGTTCTTC,CASSSRGGSSYNEQFF
few,TRBV19,TRBJ2-5,TRBD2,TGTGCCAGTAGTATCACGAGGGAGGGGACCCAGTACTTC,CASSITREGTQYF
-,TRBV14,TRBJ1-2,-,TGTGCCAGCAGCCAAGATCTCTCGGCAGGCTATGGCTACACCTTC,CASSQDLSAGYGYTF
many,TRBV7-9,TRBJ2-1,-,TGTGCCAGCAGCTTACGGGTGAATGAGCAGTTCTTC,CASSLRVNEQFF
-,TRBV10-2,TRBJ1-1,-,TGCGCCAGCAGGTTTCAGAACACTGAAGCTTTCTTT,CASRFQNTEAFF
-,TRBV9,TRBJ2-5,-,TGTGCCAGCAGCGTAGCTGCCGGAGAGACCCAGTACTTC,CASSVAAGETQYF
few,TRBV27,TRBJ2-7,TRBD1,TGTGCCAGCAGGTCGCAGGGGGCGCGGGACGAGCAGTACTTC,CASRSQGARDEQYF
-,TRBV25-1,TRBJ1-5,-,TGTGCCAGCAGTGGAGGATCCCAGCCCCAGCATTTT,CASSGGSQPQHF
-,TRBV7-3,TRBJ2-3,-,TGTGCCAGCGACAGGGTAAGTTTGCGGGGGGACTGTTCGGGAGATACGCAGTATTTT,CASDRVSLRGDCSGDTQYF
-,TRBV21-1,TRBJ2-1,-,TGTGCCAGCAATCATCGGGGACTAGCGGGTAGTTACAATGAGCAGTTCTTC,CASNHRGLAGSYNEQFF
-,TRBV9,TRBJ2-3,-,TGTGCCAGCAGCGATGGGGGGGCCTTTAGCACAGATACGCAGTATTTT,CASSDGGAFSTDTQYF
-,TRBV7-9,TRBJ1-6,TRBD1,TGTGCCAGCAGCTTAGACGGGACAGGGAATAATTCACCCCTCCACTTT,CASSLDGTGNNSPLHF
-,TRBV5-1,TRBJ2-1,TRBD2,TGCGCCAGCAGCTTGGCGGATAGCGGGCACAATGAGCAGTTCTTC,CASSLADSGHNEQFF
few,TRBV5-4,TRBJ1-1,-,TGTGCCAGCAGCTTGGCTAAGAACACTGAAGCTTTCTTT,CASSLAKNTEAFF
-,TRBV2,TRBJ1-1,-,TGTGCCAGCAAGAGGAACACTGAAGCTTTCTTT,CASKRNTEAFF
once,TRBV20-1,TRBJ2-3,-,TGCAGTCAGAGGGTAACAGATACGCAGTATTTT,CSQRVTDTQYF
-,TRBV30,TRBJ2-3,-,TGTGCCTGGAGTGTAACCGGGGGTACGCAGTATTTT,CAWSVTGGTQYF
-,TRBV10-1,TRBJ2-1,TRBD2,TGCGCCAGCAGTGAGTCGGCGGGGGTCTCCTACAATGAGCAGTTCTTC,CASSESAGVSYNEQFF
-,TRBV7-2,TRBJ2-2,-,TGTGCCAGCAGCTTAGGGACATTTAACACCGGGGAGCTGTTTTTT,CASSLGTFNTGELFF
-,TRBV4-3,TRBJ2-7,TRBD2,TGCGCCAGCAGCCAAGGTAGCGGGGCCTACGAGCAGTACTTC,CASSQGSGAYEQYF
-,TRBV19,TRBJ2-1,TRBD1,TGTGCCAGTAACCTCATGACAGGGAAGTTTGAGCAGTTCTTC,CASNLMTGKFEQFF
-,TRBV6-1,TRBJ1-1,TRBD1,TGTGCCAGCAGTGAACAGGGGGCCCGGGTGAACACTGAAGCTTTCTTT,CASSEQGARVNTEAFF
-,TRBV19,TRBJ2-5,-,TGTGCCAGTAGTCAGGGGAGTGGGGAGACCCAGTACTTC,CASSQGSGETQYF
-,TRBV19,TRBJ1-2,TRBD1,TGTGCCAGTACCCTGACAGGGGGAAGAGGCTACACCTTC,CASTLTGGRGYTF
-,TRBV30,TRBJ1-2,TRBD1,TGTGCCTGGAGTCCCTCTGGGACAGGGAAATATGGCTACACCTTC,CAWSPSGTGKYGYTF
-,TRBV13,TRBJ2-5,-,TGTGCCAGCAGCCTAATGGAGACCCAGTACTTC,CASSLMETQYF
-,TRBV11-2,TRBJ2-2,TRBD1,TGTGCCAGCAGCAGACTACAGGGGGCGACCGGGGAGCTGTTTTTT,CASSRLQGATGELFF
-,TRBV7-3,TRBJ2-1,TRBD2,TGTGCCAGCAGCTTATACTCCCTTATTAGCGGGGGCTATGAGCAGTTCTTC,CASSLYSLISGGYEQFF
-,TRBV27,TRBJ2-2,TRBD2,TGTGCCACCCGGACTAGCGGTTTCACCGGGGAGCTGTTTTTT,CATRTSGFTGELFF
-,TRBV6-1,TRBJ2-1,TRBD2,TGTGCCAGCAGTGACCGCACAGGGACTAGTTACAATGAGCAGTTCTTC,CASSDRTGTSYNEQFF
-,TRBV6-4,TRBJ2-1,TRBD1,TGTGCCAGCAGCCCGGGACAGGGAGGGAATGAGCAGTTCTTC,CASSPGQGGNEQFF
once,TRBV27,TRBJ2-2,TRBD1,TGTGCCAGCAGTTTATTCGGGACAGTAAACACCGGGGAGCTGTTTTTT,CASSLFGTVNTGELFF
once,TRBV27,TRBJ1-2,TRBD1,TGTGCCAGCAGTCTCTCCTGGCAGGGGGACTATGGCTACACCTTC,CASSLSWQGDYGYTF
-,TRBV7-9,TRBJ2-3,TRBD2,TGTGCCAGCGGGCCTAGCGGGGGGGCCTCTATAGGTGATACGCAGTATTTT,CASGPSGGASIGDTQYF
-,TRBV2,TRBJ2-3,TRBD2,TGTGCCAGCAGTGATGTAAGGGCGGGAGGAGATACGCAGTATTTT,CASSDVRAGGDTQYF
-,TRBV9,TRBJ2-2,TRBD1,TGTGCCAGCAGCGGGACAGGGGCGGTCACCGGGGAGCTGTTTTTT,CASSGTGAVTGELFF
-,TRBV6-1,TRBJ2-3,-,TGTGCCAGCAGTGAAAAGGCAGGGTTGGGCACAGATACGCAGTATTTT,CASSEKAGLGTDTQYF
-,TRBV10-3,TRBJ2-7,-,TGTGCCATCAGTGCCCAACAGGGTAACGAGCAGTACTTC,CAISAQQGNEQYF
-,TRBV27,TRBJ2-2,-,TGTGCCAGCAGCCAGGACTACGCCACCGGGGAGCTGTTTTTT,CASSQDYATGELFF
-,TRBV7-7,TRBJ2-7,TRBD1,TGTGCCAGCAGCCCTGGGACAGGGAGTACTTACGAGCAGTACTTC,CASSPGTGSTYEQYF
-,TRBV30,TRBJ2-3,TRBD2,TGTGCCTGGAGTCAACTTCCTAGCGGACCCAGCACAGATACGCAGTATTTT,CAWSQLPSGPSTDTQYF
-,TRBV6-1,TRBJ1-2,TRBD1,TGTGCCAGCAATTTACAGGGGGGGAACTATGGCTACACCTTC,CASNLQGGNYGYTF
-,TRBV30,TRBJ1-1,-,TGTGCCTGGAGTTCCTGGGGGGGGGCCCGAAACACTGAAGCTTTCTTT,CAWSSWGGARNTEAFF
-,TRBV2,TRBJ2-6,-,TGTGCCACCTCTACGAGACAGCTCCTCTCTGGGGCCAACGTCCTGACTTTC,CATSTRQLLSGANVLTF
few,TRBV5-6,TRBJ1-2,TRBD1,TGTGCCAGCAGGCTCCGGGACAGGGGTAACTATGGCTACACCTTC,CASRLRDRGNYGYTF
-,TRBV15,TRBJ2-2,TRBD1,TGTGCCACCAGCCCAGGGGGCTGGGACACCGGGGAGCTGTTTTTT,CATSPGGWDTGELFF
once,TRBV16,TRBJ1-2,-,TGTGCCAGCAGCCAACTCACAGGGAACTATGGCTACACCTTC,CASSQLTGNYGYTF
-,TRBV29-1,TRBJ1-2,TRBD1,TGCAGCGTCGCTCCCGGGACAGGGGTAGGCGGCTACACCTTC,CSVAPGTGVGGYTF
-,TRBV28,TRBJ2-7,TRBD2,TGTGCCAGCAGGAACATCGGACTAGCGGGAGGTTCGGACTACGAGCAGTACTTC,CASRNIGLAGGSDYEQYF
-,TRBV2,TRBJ2-3,TRBD1,TGTGCCAGCAGTGTCTTCACGGTGGTAGGGGGCCCAGATACGCAGTATTTT,CASSVFTVVGGPDTQYF
-,TRBV30,TRBJ1-2,-,TGTGCCTGGAGCGTCGGACAGCATGGCTACACCTTC,CAWSVGQHGYTF
-,TRBV7-9,TRBJ2-1,-,TGTGCCAGCAGCTTAGCCCTATTAGATGAGCAGTTCTTC,CASSLALLDEQFF
-,TRBV19,TRBJ2-7,TRBD2,TGTGCCAGCCGGCAGGGAGGGTACGAGCAGTACTTC,CASRQGGYEQYF
-,TRBV27,TRBJ1-5,TRBD1,TGTGCCAGCAGTGGGACAGGGGTGGGGAGCAATCAGCCCCAGCATTTT,CASSGTGVGSNQPQHF
-,TRBV28,TRBJ2-1,TRBD2,TGTGCCAGCAGTTCCCCCTTTGGCGGGAGAAGCGATGAGCAGTTCTTC,CASSSPFGGRSDEQFF
-,TRBV5-6,TRBJ2-3,-,TGTGCCAGCAGCTTGTTAGGGGTGAGCACAGATACGCAGTATTTT,CASSLLGVSTDTQYF
-,TRBV5-6,TRBJ1-1,-,TGTGCCAGCAGCTGGAGGGCAGGACCGTTTCACGCTGAAGCTTTCTTT,CASSWRAGPFHAEAFF
-,TRBV29-1,TRBJ2-7,TRBD2,TGCAGCGTCCGGACTAGCGGCGTCCTTTTGGAGCAGTACTTC,CSVRTSGVLLEQYF
-,TRBV5-4,TRBJ2-1,-,TGTGCCAGCAGCTTGCGCGGCGGGCGTGAGCAGTTCTTC,CASSLRGGREQFF
-,TRBV10-1,TRBJ1-6,-,TGCGCCAGCCCGAAACCAGGGTCCTATAATTCACCCCTCCACTTT,CASPKPGSYNSPLHF